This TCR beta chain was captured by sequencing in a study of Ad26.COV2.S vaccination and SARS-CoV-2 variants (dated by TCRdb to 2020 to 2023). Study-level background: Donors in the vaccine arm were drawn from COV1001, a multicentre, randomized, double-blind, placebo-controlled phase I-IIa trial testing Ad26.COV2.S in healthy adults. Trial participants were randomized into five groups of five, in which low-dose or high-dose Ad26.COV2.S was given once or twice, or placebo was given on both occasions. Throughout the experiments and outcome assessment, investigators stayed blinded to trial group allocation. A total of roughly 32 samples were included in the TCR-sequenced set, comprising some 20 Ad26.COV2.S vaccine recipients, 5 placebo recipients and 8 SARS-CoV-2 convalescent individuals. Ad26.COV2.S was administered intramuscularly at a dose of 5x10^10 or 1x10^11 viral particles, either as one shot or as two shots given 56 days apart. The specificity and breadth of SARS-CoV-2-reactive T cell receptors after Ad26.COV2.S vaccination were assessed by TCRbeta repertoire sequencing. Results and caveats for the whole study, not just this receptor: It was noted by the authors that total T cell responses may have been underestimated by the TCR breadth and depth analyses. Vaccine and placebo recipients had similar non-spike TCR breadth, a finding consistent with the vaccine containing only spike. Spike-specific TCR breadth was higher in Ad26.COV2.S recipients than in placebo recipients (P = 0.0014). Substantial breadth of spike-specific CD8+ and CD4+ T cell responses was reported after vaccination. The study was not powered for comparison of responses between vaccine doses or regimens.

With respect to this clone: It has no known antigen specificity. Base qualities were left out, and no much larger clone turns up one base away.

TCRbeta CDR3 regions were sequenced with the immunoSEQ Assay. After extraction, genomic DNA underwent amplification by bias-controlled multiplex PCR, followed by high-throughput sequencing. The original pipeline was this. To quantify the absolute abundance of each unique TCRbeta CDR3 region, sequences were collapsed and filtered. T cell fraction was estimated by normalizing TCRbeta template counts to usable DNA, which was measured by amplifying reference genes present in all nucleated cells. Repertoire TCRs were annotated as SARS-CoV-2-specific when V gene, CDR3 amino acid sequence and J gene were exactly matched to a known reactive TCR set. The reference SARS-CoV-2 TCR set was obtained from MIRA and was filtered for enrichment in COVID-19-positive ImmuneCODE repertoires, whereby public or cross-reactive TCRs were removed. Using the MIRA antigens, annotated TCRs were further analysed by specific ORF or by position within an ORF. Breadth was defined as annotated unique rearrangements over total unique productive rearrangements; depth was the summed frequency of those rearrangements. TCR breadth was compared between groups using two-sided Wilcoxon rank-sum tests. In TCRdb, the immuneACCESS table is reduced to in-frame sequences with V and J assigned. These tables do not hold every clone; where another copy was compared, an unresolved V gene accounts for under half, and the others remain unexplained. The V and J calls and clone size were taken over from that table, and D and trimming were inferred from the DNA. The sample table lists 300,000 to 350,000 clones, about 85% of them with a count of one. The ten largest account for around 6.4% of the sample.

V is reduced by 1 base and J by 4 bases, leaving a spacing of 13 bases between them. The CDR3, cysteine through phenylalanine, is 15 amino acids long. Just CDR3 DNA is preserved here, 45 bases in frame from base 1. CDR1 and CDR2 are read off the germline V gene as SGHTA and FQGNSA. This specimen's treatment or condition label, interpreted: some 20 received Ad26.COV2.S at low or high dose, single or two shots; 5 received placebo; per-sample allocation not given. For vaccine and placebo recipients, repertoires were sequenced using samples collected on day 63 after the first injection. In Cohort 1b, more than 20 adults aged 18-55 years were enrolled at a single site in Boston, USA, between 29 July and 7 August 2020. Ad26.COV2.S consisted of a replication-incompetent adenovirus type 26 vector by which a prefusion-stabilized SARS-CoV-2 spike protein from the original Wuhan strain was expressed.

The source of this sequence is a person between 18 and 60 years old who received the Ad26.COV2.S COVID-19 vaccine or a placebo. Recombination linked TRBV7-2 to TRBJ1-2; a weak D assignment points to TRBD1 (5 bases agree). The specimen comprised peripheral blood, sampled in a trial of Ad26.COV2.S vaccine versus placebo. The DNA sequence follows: TGTGCCAGCAGCTTAGAAGGCAGGGTCCTCTATGGCTACACCTTC. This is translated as CASSLEGRVLYGYTF.